Described below is a single TCR beta chain sequence and its context. Source study methods: From reference gene primer amplification, estimates of nucleated cell counts were derived. The method was immunoSEQ multiplex PCR; TCRdb's version includes in-frame clones alone and lacks a portion of them. The V and J calls and clone size were taken over from that table, and D and trimming were inferred from the DNA. The sample gives just over 150,000 clones, 82% of which show up once; around 7% is in the top ten. The data stem from a study of blood T cell repertoires in COVID-19. Study in general: COVID-19 samples collected from the United States, Italy and Spain covered acute and convalescent phases. Sample material is recorded as cDNA or gDNA derived from T cells, B-cell-depleted T cells, or PBMCs.

Seattle participants joined during active infection and were tracked over time. Trimming shortened V by 8 bases and J by 2 bases, and 11 bases separated the two germline ends. Germline V gene lookup returns CDR1 SGHNT and CDR2 YENEEA. The CDR3 has 13 residues. This chain joins TRBV11-3 and TRBJ2-3, with a weak D call TRBD1 (6 bases). This sequence was found in a middle-aged woman with COVID-19, enrolled during active disease. The sequenced material came from peripheral blood. CDR3 nucleotides: TGTGCCAGCGCGGTGGGGGCCACAGATACGCAGTATTTT. Translated: CASAVGATDTQYF.